The source of this T cell receptor beta chain is a study of CD8 T cells in ankylosing spondylitis. Study-level points and caveats: Some of the motif variants had earlier been found in reactive arthritis patients' fluid and blood.

As for this clonotype: Its antigen is currently unknown.

With 1 base clipped from V and 7 bases from J, the junction kept 16 bases outside the gene matches. This CDR3 is built from 18 residues. The V gene's germline CDR1 is LGHDT and CDR2 YNNKEL (reference sequence). TCRdb used MiXCR to reprocess the 5' RACE reads, holding one entry per CDR3 protein. Found here are some 87,000 distinct CDR3 sequences, 8.5% to 9% of them singletons; the top ten hold roughly 5.5%. The chain carries TRBV3-1 and TRBJ2-1; 7 positions agree with TRBD2. Sequenced sample: blood, either unsorted or a sorted T cell fraction (not recorded which). The receptor was isolated from a male donor with ankylosing spondylitis or in good health (not recorded which). In DNA form, the CDR3 reads TGTGCCAGCAGCCAAGGGACCTGGAGGCTAGCGGACCATAATGAGCAGTTCTTC. This translates into CASSQGTWRLADHNEQFF.